This note documents a single T cell receptor (beta chain) sequence. The antigen is unknown. Clones were sequenced by immunoSEQ multiplex PCR, and TCRdb holds only the in-frame ones, with some missing. The sample contains roughly 120,000 clones, more than 75% of which appear only once. The sample belongs to a study of T cell responses to AZD1222 COVID-19 vaccine. The overall study: Second doses that came at about 4 or about 12 weeks were put together.

Trimming stripped 4 bases from V and 5 bases from J, with 23 bases between. The CDR3 extends over 17 amino acids. Per germline, CDR1 MGHRA and CDR2 YSYEKL. The study, taken as a whole, reports: Repertoire sampling happened only post peak T cell response. Two AZD1222 administrations were followed by greater Spike-specific TCR breadth and depth.

The starting material was peripheral blood, obtained on day 0 of AZD1222 vaccination. This rearrangement joins TRBV4-1 to TRBJ2-5; possible D gene TRBD1, 5 bases. This sequence originates from an adult in good health. The CDR3 loop reads CASSPSFRAGNGETQYF. The DNA for the CDR3 is TGCGCCAGCAGCCCTTCCTTTCGGGCAGGGAATGGGGAGACCCAGTACTTC.